The clone carrying this TCR beta chain was counted a few times. Its antigen is still unknown. This entry is derived from a study of CD8 T cells in ankylosing spondylitis. Study-level findings and limits: In ankylosing spondylitis blood, a motif of eight highly homologous TCR beta variants appeared characteristic.

The TCR beta libraries were generated through quantitative 5'-RACE incorporating molecular barcodes. TCRdb itself ran the 5' RACE reads through MiXCR, one entry per CDR3 protein. The repertoire holds approximately 400,000 distinct CDR3 sequences, with approximately 26% as singletons. This CDR3 spans 15 amino acids. With 5 bases removed from V and 4 bases from J, the gap between germline ends came to 17 bases. Germline CDR1 and CDR2: SEHNR and FQNEAQ (reference sequence). The chain links TRBV7-9 to TRBJ1-2; TRBD1 is a possible D gene (6 bases). Sequenced material: blood, either unsorted or a sorted T cell fraction (not recorded which). This receptor was taken from a male donor with ankylosing spondylitis. CDR3 loop: CASSRSDSGGYGYTF. The DNA for the CDR3 is TGTGCCAGCAGCCGATCGGACAGCGGTGGCTATGGCTACACCTTC.